The 21 T cell receptor beta chains in this list originate from one sample, sequenced in a study of blood T cell repertoires in COVID-19. Sequencing was performed with immunoSEQ multiplex PCR; in TCRdb, only in-frame clones are kept and a portion is missing. The sample holds around 450,000 clones; about 90% are singletons and the top ten take 0.7%. Source material: PBMCs or T cells enriched from blood (not recorded which). Source of these receptors: a woman between 18 and 30 years old who had recovered from COVID-19.

The J gene is TRBJ2-3, the V gene TRBV5-1, with D possibly being TRBD2 (6 bases). Trimming pared 6 bases from V and 5 bases from J, leaving 19 bases between. This CDR3 spans 15 amino acids. Germline CDR1 is SGHRS and CDR2 is YFSETQ. The CDR3 DNA reads as TGCGCCAGCACACCCCTTGGGACTTTTGGAGATACGCAGTATTTT. As protein: CASTPLGTFGDTQYF.

The chain couples TRBV19 to TRBJ1-2; D perhaps matches TRBD1 (6 bases). The CDR3 loop spans 14 amino acids. V was clipped by 4 bases and J by 2 bases, with 11 bases between them. Germline CDR1 is LNHDA and CDR2 is SQIVND (reference sequence). DNA for the CDR3: TGTGCCAGTAGTACCACACAGGGAAACTATGGCTACACCTTC. The encoded protein is CASSTTQGNYGYTF.

J is TRBJ1-2 and V is TRBV5-6; D not resolved. Germline V CDR1 and CDR2: SGHDT, YYEEEE. Deletions cut 3 bases from V and 4 bases from J, with 7 bases between. The CDR3 extends over 12 amino acids. This chain's CDR3 is CASSSSLYGYTF. DNA of the CDR3: TGTGCCAGCAGCTCTTCACTCTATGGCTACACCTTC.

The chain is built from TRBV18 and TRBJ2-6; D not resolved. Trimming left V 3 bases short and J 4 bases short, with 16 bases between. Germline V gene lookup returns CDR1 KGHSH and CDR2 LQKENI. The CDR3 loop spans 17 amino acids. The DNA of the CDR3 is TGTGCCAGCTCACCGGTAGAGGCCGCTCTAGGGGCCAACGTCCTGACTTTC. Protein sequence: CASSPVEAALGANVLTF. Complete variable domain (other parts from reference TRBV18 and TRBJ2-6): NAGVMQNPRHLVRRRGQEARLRCSPMKGHSHVYWYRQLPEEGLKFMVYLQKENIIDESGMPKERFSAEFPKEGPSILRIQQVVRGDSAAYFCASSPVEAALGANVLTFGAGSRLTVL.

The gene calls are TRBV7-9 and TRBJ1-3, with 7 bases fitting TRBD1. The CDR3 runs to 14 residues. Germline trimming cut 4 bases from V and 9 bases from J; bases unmatched to any gene: 9. CDR1 is SEHNR and CDR2 is FQNEAQ in the germline V gene (reference sequence). CDR3 bases: TGTGCCAGCAGCTCGTCAGGGGGAGGAGGCACCATATATTTT. Translation: CASSSSGGGGTIYF.

The chain carries TRBV24-1 and TRBJ1-2; D ambiguous. This CDR3 spans 11 amino acids. V dropped 0 bases and J dropped 10 bases, with 5 bases sitting between them. Germline loops: CDR1 KGHDR, CDR2 SFDVKD. This CDR3 reads CATSDLRAYTF. CDR3 nucleotides: TGTGCCACCAGTGATTTGCGCGCCTACACCTTC.

Note on this clone: The sample holds other DNA sequences that translate to the same CDR3. The chain links TRBV18 to TRBJ2-1, with TRBD1 matching over 11 bases. Germline CDR1 reads KGHSH; CDR2 reads LQKENI. This CDR3 region has 15 residues. V lost 3 bases and J lost 3; bases outside the gene matches: 1. CDR3 region: CASSPGTGGYNEQFF. CDR3 bases: TGTGCCAGCTCACCCGGGACAGGGGGCTACAATGAGCAGTTCTTC.

The chain combines TRBV27 with TRBJ2-1, with 12 bases that match TRBD2. The CDR3 contains 23 residues. V dropped 3 bases and J dropped 0; count of bases not matched to a gene: 21. Germline-derived CDR1 and CDR2 are MNHEY and SMNVEV (reference sequence). The CDR3 DNA is TGTGCCAGCAGTTTGGGGCCAGGCGAGACTAGCGGGGGCCCTAGGAGCTCCTACAATGAGCAGTTCTTC. Translating it yields CASSLGPGETSGGPRSSYNEQFF.

This clone was recorded once. The chain employs TRBV6-5 and TRBJ1-4; TRBD1 matches 8 bases. Germline-derived CDR1 and CDR2 are MNHEY and SVGAGI. The V segment lost 4 bases and the J segment 10 bases; nucleotides outside the gene matches: 11. The CDR3 runs 15 residues. CDR3 in DNA: TGTGCCAGCAGTTCCCAGTCGGCCGGACAGGGAAAACTGTTTTTT. This translates into CASSSQSAGQGKLFF.

This rearrangement joins TRBV19 to TRBJ1-4; TRBD1 might be the D (6 bases). The CDR3 sequence is 14 residues long. The ends were cut back, 9 bases at V and 8 bases at J, with 19 bases in the middle. Germline values: CDR1 LNHDA, CDR2 SQIVND (reference sequence). CDR3 nucleotide sequence: TGTGCCAGCGGTAAACAGGGAAAGGGGGAAAAACTGTTTTTT. This encodes CASGKQGKGEKLFF. The variable domain in full, completed from reference TRBV19 and TRBJ1-4, reads DGGITQSPKYLFRKEGQNVTLSCEQNLNHDAMYWYRQDPGQGLRLIYYSQIVNDFQKGDIAEGYSVSREKKESFPLTVTSAQKNPTAFYLCASGKQGKGEKLFFGSGTQLSVL.

V and J are TRBV19 and TRBJ1-1, with a possible D match to TRBD1 (6 bases). CDR1 and CDR2 (germline): LNHDA, SQIVND (reference sequence). Trimming shortened V by 3 bases and J by 5 bases, and 13 bases separated the two germline ends. There are 14 residues in the CDR3. The CDR3 reads CASSIGQGNTEAFF. In DNA form, the CDR3 reads TGTGCCAGTAGTATCGGGCAGGGGAATACTGAAGCTTTCTTT. The full variable domain, its missing parts supplied by reference TRBV19 and TRBJ1-1, is DGGITQSPKYLFRKEGQNVTLSCEQNLNHDAMYWYRQDPGQGLRLIYYSQIVNDFQKGDIAEGYSVSREKKESFPLTVTSAQKNPTAFYLCASSIGQGNTEAFFGQGTRLTVV.

The chain couples TRBV10-3 to TRBJ2-3; D call uncertain. CDR1 and CDR2 (germline): ENHRY, SYGVKD. The CDR3 spans 13 residues. V shed 5 bases and J shed 6 bases, with 12 bases lying between them. The CDR3 region is CAISTTPQDTQYF. CDR3 nucleotides: TGTGCCATCAGTACTACGCCCCAGGATACGCAGTATTTT.

This clone was observed a handful of times. This chain uses TRBV6-5 with TRBJ1-4, with TRBD1 as a possible D gene (6 bases). Germline CDR1 is MNHEY and CDR2 is SVGAGI. With 8 bases removed from V and 6 bases from J, the gap between germline ends came to 16 bases. This CDR3 spans 14 amino acids. The CDR3 is CASSQGRGYEKLFF. CDR3 nucleotides: TGTGCCAGCTCCCAGGGCAGGGGTTATGAAAAACTGTTTTTT.

The gene calls are TRBV19 and TRBJ1-6; D ambiguous. Trimming took off 1 base at V and 11 bases at J, with 6 bases between the two ends. The CDR3 spans 12 residues. Per germline, CDR1 LNHDA and CDR2 SQIVND (reference sequence). The CDR3 coding sequence is TGTGCCAGTAGTATAGTCGGGGCACCCCTCCACTTT. Amino acids: CASSIVGAPLHF. The full variable domain, with the rest looked up from reference TRBV19 and TRBJ1-6, is DGGITQSPKYLFRKEGQNVTLSCEQNLNHDAMYWYRQDPGQGLRLIYYSQIVNDFQKGDIAEGYSVSREKKESFPLTVTSAQKNPTAFYLCASSIVGAPLHFGNGTRLTVT.

The CDR3 region has the DNA TGTGCCAGCAGCTTAGACAGTGCCACCTACGAGCAGTACTTC. Its translation is CASSLDSATYEQYF. The chain carries TRBV11-3 and TRBJ2-7; unclear D gene. Germline V gene data show CDR1 as SGHNT and CDR2 as YENEEA. The CDR3 is 14 amino acids. The V gene lost 0 bases and the J gene lost 2 bases, with 8 bases spanning the gap.

V usage is TRBV2 and J usage is TRBJ1-1; D might be TRBD1 (6 bases). The CDR3 is made up of 14 amino acids. Trimming cost V 7 bases and J 1 base, with 13 bases left between them. Germline V gene sequence: CDR1 SNHLY, CDR2 FYNNEI. DNA of the CDR3: TGTGCCAGCACCCACGGACAGTCGAACACTGAAGCTTTCTTT. Translating gives CASTHGQSNTEAFF. Together with reference TRBV2 and TRBJ1-1, the CDR3 gives the full variable domain: EPEVTQTPSHQVTQMGQEVILRCVPISNHLYFYWYRQILGQKVEFLVSFYNNEISEKSEIFDDQFSVERPDGSNFTLKIRSTKLEDSAMYFCASTHGQSNTEAFFGQGTRLTVV.

The chain carries TRBV23-1 and TRBJ1-2; D perhaps matches TRBD1 (5 bases). TRBV23-1 belongs to the ORF category, with a function that is uncertain. V lost 6 bases and J 6 bases, leaving 14 bases between the germline ends. CDR3 length equals 13 residues. The CDR3 DNA reads TGCGCCAGCAGACCCTCGGGGGAACATGGCTACACCTTC. Translated: CASRPSGEHGYTF.

This chain joins TRBV5-8 and TRBJ2-4; 7 bases fit TRBD2. The V gene's germline CDR1 is SGHTS and CDR2 YDEGEE. With 0 bases clipped from V and 8 bases from J, the junction kept 5 bases outside the gene matches. The CDR3 has 14 amino acids. CDR3 sequence: CASSLEVREDIQYF. DNA of the CDR3: TGTGCCAGCAGCTTGGAGGTCCGGGAGGACATTCAGTACTTC.

The rearrangement uses TRBV5-1 and TRBJ1-2; D call uncertain. CDR3 length equals 13 residues. From germline, CDR1 is SGHRS and CDR2 YFSETQ. Between the trimmed V and J ends, which lost 0 bases and 8 bases, there was a span of 11 bases. CDR3 nucleotides: TGCGCCAGCAGCTTGGGACAACCCGAGGGCTACACCTTC. Translating it yields CASSLGQPEGYTF.

The chain uses TRBV4-1 and TRBJ2-7; D remains ambiguous. Germline V gene data show CDR1 as MGHRA and CDR2 as YSYEKL. This CDR3 region has 14 residues. V was clipped by 1 base and J by 0 bases, with 7 bases between them. CDR3 nucleotide sequence: TGCGCCAGCAGCCAAGTTCTCGGCTCCTACGAGCAGTACTTC. Translation gives CASSQVLGSYEQYF.

On this clone: The same CDR3 arises from other DNA sequences in this sample as well. This chain connects TRBV12-3 or TRBV12-4 to TRBJ2-2; no clear D gene. CDR3 length equals 13 residues. V lost 1 base and J 5 bases, leaving 5 bases between the germline ends. In DNA, the CDR3 is TGTGCCAGCAGTTTAGGAGTGACCGGGGAGCTGTTTTTT. This encodes CASSLGVTGELFF.